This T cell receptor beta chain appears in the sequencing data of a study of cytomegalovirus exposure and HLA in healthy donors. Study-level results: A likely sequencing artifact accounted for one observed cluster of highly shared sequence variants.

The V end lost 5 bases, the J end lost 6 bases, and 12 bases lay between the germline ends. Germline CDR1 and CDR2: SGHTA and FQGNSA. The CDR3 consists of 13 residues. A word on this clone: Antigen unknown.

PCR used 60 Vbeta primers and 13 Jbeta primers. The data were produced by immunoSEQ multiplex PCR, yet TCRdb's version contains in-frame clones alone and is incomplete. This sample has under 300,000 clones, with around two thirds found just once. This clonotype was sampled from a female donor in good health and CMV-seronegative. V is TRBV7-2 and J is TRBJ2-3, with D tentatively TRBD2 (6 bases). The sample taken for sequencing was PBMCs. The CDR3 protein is CASSTLARDTQYF. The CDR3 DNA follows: TGTGCCAGCAGCACACTAGCTCGGGATACGCAGTATTTT.